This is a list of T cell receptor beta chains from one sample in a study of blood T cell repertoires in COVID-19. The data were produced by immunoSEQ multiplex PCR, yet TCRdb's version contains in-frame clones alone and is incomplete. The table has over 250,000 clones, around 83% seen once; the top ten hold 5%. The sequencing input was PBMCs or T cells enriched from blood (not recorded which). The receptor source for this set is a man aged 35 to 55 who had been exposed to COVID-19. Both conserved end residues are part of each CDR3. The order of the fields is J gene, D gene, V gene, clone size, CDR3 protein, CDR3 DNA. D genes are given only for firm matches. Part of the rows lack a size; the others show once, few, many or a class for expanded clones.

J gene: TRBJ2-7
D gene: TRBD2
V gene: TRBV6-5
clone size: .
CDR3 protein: CASNIKRDAGEQYF
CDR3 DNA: TGTGCCAGCAATATCAAGCGGGACGCGGGTGAGCAGTACTTC

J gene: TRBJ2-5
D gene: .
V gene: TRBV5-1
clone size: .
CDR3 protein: CASSFGTPSRAETQYF
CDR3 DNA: TGCGCCAGCAGCTTCGGGACTCCCTCCCGAGCTGAGACCCAGTACTTC

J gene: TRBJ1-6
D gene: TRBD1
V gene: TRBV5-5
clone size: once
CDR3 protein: CASSGGQDWSPLHF
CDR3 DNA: TGTGCCAGCAGCGGGGGACAGGACTGGTCACCCCTCCACTTT

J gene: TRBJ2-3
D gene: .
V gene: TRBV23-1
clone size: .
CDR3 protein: CASSQSAEGSTDTQYF
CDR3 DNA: TGCGCCAGCAGTCAATCCGCGGAAGGAAGCACAGATACGCAGTATTTT

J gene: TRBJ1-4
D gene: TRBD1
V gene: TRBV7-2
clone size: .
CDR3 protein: CASSTGRGSVEKLFF
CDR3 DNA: TGTGCCAGCAGCACAGGCAGGGGGTCCGTTGAAAAACTGTTTTTT

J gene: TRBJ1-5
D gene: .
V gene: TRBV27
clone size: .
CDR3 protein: CASSFLPLVGNQPQHF
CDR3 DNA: TGTGCCAGCAGTTTCCTCCCCCTCGTCGGGAATCAGCCCCAGCATTTT

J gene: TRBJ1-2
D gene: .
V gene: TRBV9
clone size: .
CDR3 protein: CASSVRPDSNYGYTF
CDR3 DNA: TGTGCCAGCAGCGTAAGACCTGACAGCAACTATGGCTACACCTTC

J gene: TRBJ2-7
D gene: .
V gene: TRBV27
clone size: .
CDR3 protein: CASRSNNVGAEQYF
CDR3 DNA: TGTGCCAGCAGATCGAATAACGTGGGGGCCGAGCAGTACTTC

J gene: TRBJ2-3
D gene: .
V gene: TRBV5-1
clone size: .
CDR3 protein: CASTLERTTDTQYF
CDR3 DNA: TGCGCCAGCACCCTGGAGCGTACCACAGATACGCAGTATTTT

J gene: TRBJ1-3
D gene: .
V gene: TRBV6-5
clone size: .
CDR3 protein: CASSLTGERPKNTIYF
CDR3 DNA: TGTGCCAGCAGTTTAACGGGTGAACGTCCAAAAAACACCATATATTTT

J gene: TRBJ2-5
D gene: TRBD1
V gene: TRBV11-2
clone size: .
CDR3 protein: CASSLDGTGGETQYF
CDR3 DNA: TGTGCCAGCAGCTTAGATGGGACAGGGGGAGAGACCCAGTACTTC

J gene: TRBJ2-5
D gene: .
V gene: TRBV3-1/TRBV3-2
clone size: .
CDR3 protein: CASSPDSTNFQETQYF
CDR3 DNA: TGTGCCAGCAGCCCGGACAGCACGAACTTCCAAGAGACCCAGTACTTC

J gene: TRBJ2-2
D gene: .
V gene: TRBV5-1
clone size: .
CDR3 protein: CASSHGGRRVGTGELFF
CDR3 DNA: TGCGCCAGCAGCCACGGAGGTAGGCGGGTCGGCACCGGGGAGCTGTTTTTT

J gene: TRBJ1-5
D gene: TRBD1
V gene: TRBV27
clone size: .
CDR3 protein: CASTPSGTGPLGGNQPQHF
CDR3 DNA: TGTGCCAGCACCCCCTCGGGGACAGGCCCCCTGGGAGGAAATCAGCCCCAGCATTTT

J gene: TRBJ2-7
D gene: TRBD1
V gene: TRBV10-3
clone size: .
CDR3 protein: CAISERGQGDEQYF
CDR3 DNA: TGTGCCATCAGTGAAAGAGGACAGGGAGACGAGCAGTACTTC

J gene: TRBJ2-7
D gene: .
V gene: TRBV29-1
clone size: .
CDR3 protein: CSVDLGAEYEQYF
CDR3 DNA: TGCAGCGTGGACCTGGGGGCGGAGTACGAGCAGTACTTC

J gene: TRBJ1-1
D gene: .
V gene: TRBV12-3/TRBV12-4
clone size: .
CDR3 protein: CASSLWQTEAFF
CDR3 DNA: TGTGCCAGCAGTTTGTGGCAGACTGAAGCTTTCTTT

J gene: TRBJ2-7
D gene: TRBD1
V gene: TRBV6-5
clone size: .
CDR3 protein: CASSRDRGPTYEQYF
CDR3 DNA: TGTGCCAGCAGTCGGGACAGGGGGCCCACCTACGAGCAGTACTTC

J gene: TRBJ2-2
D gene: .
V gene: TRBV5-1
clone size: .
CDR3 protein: CASRATQNTGELFF
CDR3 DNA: TGCGCCAGCAGGGCGACACAGAACACCGGGGAGCTGTTTTTT

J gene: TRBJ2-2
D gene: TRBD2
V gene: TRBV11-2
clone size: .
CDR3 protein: CASTREGPTGELFF
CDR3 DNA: TGTGCCAGCACCAGGGAGGGACCCACCGGGGAGCTGTTTTTT

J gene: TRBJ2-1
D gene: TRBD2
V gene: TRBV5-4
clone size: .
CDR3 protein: CASSFRTVNSGSKRNEQFF
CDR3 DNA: TGTGCCAGCAGCTTCCGGACAGTTAATAGCGGGAGTAAACGGAATGAGCAGTTCTTC

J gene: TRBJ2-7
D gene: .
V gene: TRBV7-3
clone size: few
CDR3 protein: CASSPHRERVHEQYF
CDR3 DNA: TGTGCCAGCAGCCCTCACAGGGAACGAGTCCACGAGCAGTACTTC